A selection of T cell receptor beta chains follows, all from one sample in a study of T cells in Graves' hyperthyroidism and ophthalmopathy. TCRdb reanalysed the multiplex PCR reads using MiXCR and keeps one entry per CDR3 protein. The sample shows roughly 530,000 distinct CDR3 sequences, 17% of them seen only once. Sequenced input: blood. The receptors were gathered from a young woman with Graves' ophthalmopathy. Each CDR3 is given with its conserved first and last residue. The D gene is left open where the match is weak. Clone size appears in some rows only: once, few, many, or a class for an expanded clone.

abundance: -
d_gene: -
j_gene: TRBJ2-5
v_gene: TRBV25-1
CDR3nt: TGTGCCAGCAGTGAATGGTCAGGGTGGGAGACCCAGTACTTC
CDR3aa: CASSEWSGWETQYF

abundance: -
d_gene: -
j_gene: TRBJ2-3
v_gene: TRBV29-1
CDR3nt: TGCAGCGCCGAACAGGGAACACGGATATCTAGCACAGATACGCAGTATTTT
CDR3aa: CSAEQGTRISSTDTQYF

abundance: -
d_gene: -
j_gene: TRBJ2-2
v_gene: TRBV5-1
CDR3nt: TGCGCCGGCAGCTTGGCGGGGGCAGGCGGGGAGCTGTTTTTT
CDR3aa: CAGSLAGAGGELFF

abundance: many
d_gene: TRBD1
j_gene: TRBJ1-1
v_gene: TRBV20-1
CDR3nt: TGCAGTGCTAGAGGGACAGGGGGCGCTGAGGCTTTCTTT
CDR3aa: CSARGTGGAEAFF

abundance: few
d_gene: -
j_gene: TRBJ1-6
v_gene: TRBV7-9
CDR3nt: TGTGCCAGCAGCTTAGCGGAAGAAGGGGGGACCCCCCTCCACTTT
CDR3aa: CASSLAEEGGTPLHF

abundance: few
d_gene: -
j_gene: TRBJ2-1
v_gene: TRBV29-1
CDR3nt: TGCAGCGTTGTGACTAGTTCCTACAATGAGCAGTTCTTC
CDR3aa: CSVVTSSYNEQFF

abundance: -
d_gene: TRBD2
j_gene: TRBJ2-1
v_gene: TRBV28
CDR3nt: TGTGCCAGCAGTCCTACGAGACCCACTAGCGGGAGTGACAATGAGCAGTTCTTC
CDR3aa: CASSPTRPTSGSDNEQFF

abundance: few
d_gene: TRBD2
j_gene: TRBJ2-7
v_gene: TRBV20-1
CDR3nt: TGCAGTGCGTCTAGCGGGGGGAGCTCCTACGAGCAGTACTTC
CDR3aa: CSASSGGSSYEQYF

abundance: -
d_gene: TRBD1
j_gene: TRBJ1-1
v_gene: TRBV20-1
CDR3nt: TGCAGTGCGATCCCCCACAGGGGGAACACTGAAGCTTTCTTT
CDR3aa: CSAIPHRGNTEAFF

abundance: few
d_gene: -
j_gene: TRBJ1-2
v_gene: TRBV28
CDR3nt: TGTGCCAGCAGAACCAGTGGGGTGGGCTATGGCTACACCTTC
CDR3aa: CASRTSGVGYGYTF

abundance: many
d_gene: -
j_gene: TRBJ1-1
v_gene: TRBV5-1
CDR3nt: TGCGCCAGCAGCGGTACAGGGATGAACACTGAAGCTTTCTTT
CDR3aa: CASSGTGMNTEAFF

abundance: many
d_gene: -
j_gene: TRBJ1-2
v_gene: TRBV6-2/TRBV6-3
CDR3nt: TGTGCCAGCAGTTCTGAGAGTACGGTCAATGGCTACACCTTC
CDR3aa: CASSSESTVNGYTF

abundance: -
d_gene: TRBD2
j_gene: TRBJ2-3
v_gene: TRBV6-4
CDR3nt: TGTGCCAGCAGTGACGCTAGCGGGGGAAACACAGATACGCAGTATTTT
CDR3aa: CASSDASGGNTDTQYF

abundance: -
d_gene: TRBD2
j_gene: TRBJ2-7
v_gene: TRBV10-2
CDR3nt: TGCGCCAGCAGTGAGACAACTAGCGGGGGGAACGAGCAGTACTTC
CDR3aa: CASSETTSGGNEQYF

abundance: -
d_gene: -
j_gene: TRBJ2-7
v_gene: TRBV29-1
CDR3nt: TGCAGCGTTGAACCCAGCCTAAGTTACGAGCAGTACTTC
CDR3aa: CSVEPSLSYEQYF

abundance: many
d_gene: TRBD2
j_gene: TRBJ2-1
v_gene: TRBV11-2
CDR3nt: TGTGCCAGCAGCTCCCTGACTAGCGGGAGTTACAATGAGCAGTTCTTC
CDR3aa: CASSSLTSGSYNEQFF

abundance: few
d_gene: -
j_gene: TRBJ1-1
v_gene: TRBV7-3
CDR3nt: TGTGCCAGCAGCGAAGGTACAGCTGAAGCTTTCTTT
CDR3aa: CASSEGTAEAFF

abundance: many
d_gene: -
j_gene: TRBJ2-7
v_gene: TRBV11-2
CDR3nt: TGTGCCAGCAGCTTAAGCCATCCCTACGAGCAGTACTTC
CDR3aa: CASSLSHPYEQYF

abundance: many
d_gene: -
j_gene: TRBJ2-4
v_gene: TRBV2
CDR3nt: TGTGCCAGCAGTGAAAGGATAAACATTCAGTACTTC
CDR3aa: CASSERINIQYF

abundance: few
d_gene: -
j_gene: TRBJ2-1
v_gene: TRBV7-9
CDR3nt: TGTGCCAGCAGCTTAGACGGGACTGGCAATGAGCAGTTCTTC
CDR3aa: CASSLDGTGNEQFF

abundance: many
d_gene: TRBD1
j_gene: TRBJ2-5
v_gene: TRBV6-1
CDR3nt: TGTGCCAGCAGCCAGGGACAGGGCCCCCAGGAGACCCAGTACTTC
CDR3aa: CASSQGQGPQETQYF

abundance: -
d_gene: -
j_gene: TRBJ1-4
v_gene: TRBV11-2
CDR3nt: TGTGCCAGCAGCTTAGATATGCCAGGGGTTTATGAAAAACTGTTTTTT
CDR3aa: CASSLDMPGVYEKLFF

abundance: many
d_gene: -
j_gene: TRBJ1-5
v_gene: TRBV20-1
CDR3nt: TGCAGTGCTATGGGGGGATGGGGCAATCAGCCCCAGCATTTT
CDR3aa: CSAMGGWGNQPQHF

abundance: many
d_gene: -
j_gene: TRBJ1-5
v_gene: TRBV7-2
CDR3nt: TGTGCCAGCAGTACTTATGTGGGGGTGGGCACCCTTCAGCCCCAGCATTTT
CDR3aa: CASSTYVGVGTLQPQHF

abundance: -
d_gene: TRBD1
j_gene: TRBJ2-2
v_gene: TRBV27
CDR3nt: TGTGCCAGCATCACACCCCGAGAGACAGGGGGACGAGGTACCGGGGAGCTGTTTTTT
CDR3aa: CASITPRETGGRGTGELFF

abundance: -
d_gene: -
j_gene: TRBJ2-3
v_gene: TRBV4-1
CDR3nt: TGCGCCAGCAGCCAAGCCGTCACGAATTTCGATACGCAGTATTTT
CDR3aa: CASSQAVTNFDTQYF

abundance: -
d_gene: TRBD1
j_gene: TRBJ2-7
v_gene: TRBV19
CDR3nt: TGTGCCAGTAAACTCGACAGGGAGTCCCCCTACGAGCAGTACTTC
CDR3aa: CASKLDRESPYEQYF

abundance: many
d_gene: TRBD2
j_gene: TRBJ2-7
v_gene: TRBV28
CDR3nt: TGTGCTAGCGGGGGGATGTACGAGCAGTACTTC
CDR3aa: CASGGMYEQYF

abundance: many
d_gene: TRBD1
j_gene: TRBJ1-2
v_gene: TRBV6-6
CDR3nt: TGTGCCAGCAGTTACTCGCTGAGACAGGGGGCTTCTAATCGAGGCTACACCTTC
CDR3aa: CASSYSLRQGASNRGYTF

abundance: many
d_gene: -
j_gene: TRBJ1-1
v_gene: TRBV30
CDR3nt: TGTGCCTGGACCCAGGGACAGAACACTGAAGCTTTCTTT
CDR3aa: CAWTQGQNTEAFF

abundance: -
d_gene: TRBD2
j_gene: TRBJ2-5
v_gene: TRBV27
CDR3nt: TGTGCCAGCAGCCTATTGGGGGGGGAAGGGGAGACCCAGTACTTC
CDR3aa: CASSLLGGEGETQYF

abundance: few
d_gene: -
j_gene: TRBJ1-2
v_gene: TRBV13
CDR3nt: TGTGCCAGCAAGAGTACAGGGAACTATGGCTACACCTTC
CDR3aa: CASKSTGNYGYTF

abundance: many
d_gene: -
j_gene: TRBJ1-5
v_gene: TRBV20-1
CDR3nt: TGCAGTGCTAGCCGGGGAGTTCAGCCCCAGCATTTT
CDR3aa: CSASRGVQPQHF

abundance: many
d_gene: TRBD2
j_gene: TRBJ2-7
v_gene: TRBV2
CDR3nt: TGTGCCAGCAGGGGACTAGCGGGGAGAGGCGAGCAGTACTTC
CDR3aa: CASRGLAGRGEQYF

abundance: -
d_gene: -
j_gene: TRBJ2-1
v_gene: TRBV29-1
CDR3nt: TGCAGCGTTGGAGCTTACAATGAGCAGTTCTTC
CDR3aa: CSVGAYNEQFF

abundance: many
d_gene: TRBD2
j_gene: TRBJ2-3
v_gene: TRBV28
CDR3nt: TGTGCCAGCAGTTTACTAGCGGAACGCACAGATACGCAGTATTTT
CDR3aa: CASSLLAERTDTQYF

abundance: -
d_gene: TRBD1
j_gene: TRBJ1-3
v_gene: TRBV29-1
CDR3nt: TGCAGCGTTGTGGGACAGGGGTCCAGAAACTCTGGAAACACCATATATTTT
CDR3aa: CSVVGQGSRNSGNTIYF

abundance: -
d_gene: TRBD1
j_gene: TRBJ2-5
v_gene: TRBV6-1
CDR3nt: TGTGCCAGCAGTGAAGGGACGACAGGGAAAGAGACCCAGTACTTC
CDR3aa: CASSEGTTGKETQYF

abundance: -
d_gene: TRBD1
j_gene: TRBJ2-7
v_gene: TRBV7-9
CDR3nt: TGTGCCAGCAGTCCACAGGGGACCATCTCCTACGAGCAGTACTTC
CDR3aa: CASSPQGTISYEQYF

abundance: few
d_gene: TRBD2
j_gene: TRBJ2-2
v_gene: TRBV7-8
CDR3nt: TGTGCCAGCAGCCAATCCCGGGGGGCCGGGGAGCTGTTTTTT
CDR3aa: CASSQSRGAGELFF

abundance: many
d_gene: -
j_gene: TRBJ1-5
v_gene: TRBV6-1
CDR3nt: TGTGCCAGCAGAAAAGACAGCAACTATCAGCCCCAGCATTTT
CDR3aa: CASRKDSNYQPQHF

abundance: many
d_gene: -
j_gene: TRBJ2-3
v_gene: TRBV2
CDR3nt: TGTGCCAGCAGTGGCGGCAGGGTACGCACAGATACGCAGTATTTT
CDR3aa: CASSGGRVRTDTQYF

abundance: -
d_gene: -
j_gene: TRBJ1-2
v_gene: TRBV20-1
CDR3nt: TGCAGTGCTAGAGATAGGAAAACTACTCCTTATGGCTACACCTTC
CDR3aa: CSARDRKTTPYGYTF

abundance: -
d_gene: -
j_gene: TRBJ1-5
v_gene: TRBV6-1
CDR3nt: TGTGCCAGCAGTGTGTGGGGGGCTAACAATCAGCCCCAGCATTTT
CDR3aa: CASSVWGANNQPQHF

abundance: -
d_gene: -
j_gene: TRBJ2-7
v_gene: TRBV28
CDR3nt: TGTGCCAGCAGTTTTGAGGTGGGGGCTTCCTACGGGCAGTACTTC
CDR3aa: CASSFEVGASYGQYF

abundance: -
d_gene: -
j_gene: TRBJ1-6
v_gene: TRBV28
CDR3nt: TGTGCCGGAAGACGGATTAGCTCCTATAATTCACCCCTCCACTTT
CDR3aa: CAGRRISSYNSPLHF

abundance: many
d_gene: -
j_gene: TRBJ2-1
v_gene: TRBV9
CDR3nt: TGTGCCAGCAGCGTAGGGGGACGGAGCTCCTACAATGAGCAGTTCTTC
CDR3aa: CASSVGGRSSYNEQFF

abundance: -
d_gene: -
j_gene: TRBJ2-7
v_gene: TRBV20-1
CDR3nt: TGCAGTGCTAGCGATCGGCTAGCTTCCTACGAGCAGTACTTC
CDR3aa: CSASDRLASYEQYF

abundance: -
d_gene: -
j_gene: TRBJ1-4
v_gene: TRBV12-3/TRBV12-4
CDR3nt: TGTGCCAGCAGAACCGGACCTGGAAAACTGTTTTTT
CDR3aa: CASRTGPGKLFF

abundance: -
d_gene: TRBD2
j_gene: TRBJ2-2
v_gene: TRBV7-9
CDR3nt: TGTGCCAGCAGCTTACCTCTCGGACTAGCGGGGGACACCGGGGAGCTGTTTTTT
CDR3aa: CASSLPLGLAGDTGELFF

abundance: -
d_gene: TRBD2
j_gene: TRBJ2-7
v_gene: TRBV29-1
CDR3nt: TGCAGCGTTGAGGTGGGAGGGCCCCACGAGCAGTACTTC
CDR3aa: CSVEVGGPHEQYF